A single sample gave rise to the 19 T cell receptor beta chains below, sequenced in a study of T cell repertoires in aging, cancer and after chemotherapy. Peripheral blood genomic DNA, not sorted cells or RNA, was the template. A mixed TRB-A/B primer pool amplified rearranged TRB by multiplex touch-down PCR. TCRdb re-called the multiplex PCR reads with MiXCR, one entry per CDR3 protein. Of several thousand distinct CDR3 sequences listed, 35% to 45% were seen once; the top ten hold about 6.8%. What was sequenced was blood. The receptors derive from a human donor with a blood cancer.

The chain employs TRBV7-9 and TRBJ2-3; 9 bases map to TRBD1. The CDR3 runs 15 residues. With V trimmed by 6 bases and J by 5 bases, 9 bases remained unmatched. Germline V CDR1 and CDR2: SEHNR, FQNEAQ (reference sequence). The CDR3 coding sequence is TGTGCCAGCAGACCGGACAGGGGTCTTGGAGATACGCAGTATTTT. Protein: CASRPDRGLGDTQYF. Together with reference TRBV7-9 and TRBJ2-3, the CDR3 gives the full variable domain: DTGVSQNPRHKITKRGQNVTFRCDPISEHNRLYWYRQTLGQGPEFLTYFQNEAQLEKSRLLSDRFSAERPKGSFSTLEIQRTEQGDSAMYLCASRPDRGLGDTQYFGPGTRLTVL.

In its sample, this clonotype is medium-sized. V usage is TRBV13 and J usage is TRBJ1-6; possible D gene TRBD1, 6 bases. Germline assignment: CDR1 PRHDT and CDR2 FYEKMQ (reference sequence). The CDR3 totals 14 residues. V lost 5 bases to trimming and J lost 6 bases, with 11 bases between them. CDR3 amino acids: CASSTNRANSPLHF. CDR3 in DNA: TGTGCCAGCAGCACCAACAGGGCTAATTCACCCCTCCACTTT.

The V and J genes are TRBV27 and TRBJ1-5, with D maybe TRBD1 (5 bases). CDR1 is MNHEY, CDR2 SMNVEV, per germline (reference sequence). The CDR3 spans 17 residues. The V end was cut by 2 bases, the J end by 6 bases, with 20 bases between. CDR3 amino acids: CASSLRGEGTTSQPQHF. The CDR3 DNA follows: TGTGCCAGCAGTTTAAGAGGGGAGGGTACCACCAGTCAGCCCCAGCATTTT.

In nucleotides, the CDR3 is TGTGCCAGCAGCCGCTTTAGCGGCCCGAACACCGGGGAGCTGTTTTTT. Its translation: CASSRFSGPNTGELFF. The chain combines TRBV11-1 with TRBJ2-2, with a tentative D call TRBD2 (6 bases). The V end lost 5 bases, the J end lost 0 bases, and 13 bases lay between the germline ends. Germline V gives CDR1 SGHAT, CDR2 FQDESV (reference sequence). The CDR3 extends over 16 amino acids.

This clonotype has just a few counts. This rearrangement joins TRBV19 to TRBJ2-5; D unresolved. CDR3 length equals 12 residues. CDR1 and CDR2 from the germline V gene are LNHDA and SQIVND (reference sequence). V lost 4 bases to trimming and J lost 4 bases, with 7 bases between them. The CDR3 nucleotides read TGTGCCAGTAGTAAGTGGGGAGAGACCCAGTACTTC. Its translation is CASSKWGETQYF.

Concerning this clonotype itself: The junction and the germline gene differ at one end; a read error may be behind it. This chain uses TRBV6-5 with TRBJ2-1; 7 bases are shared with TRBD1. Germline V gene sequence: CDR1 MNHEY, CDR2 SVGAGI. The CDR3 length is 14 residues. Here the CDR3 DNA reads TGTGCCATCAGTGGAGGACAGGTCTACAATGAGCAGTTCTTC. Amino acid sequence: CAISGGQVYNEQFF.

This clonotype was observed a handful of times. The V and J genes are TRBV18 and TRBJ2-3, with D maybe TRBD2 (6 bases). The CDR3 runs 14 residues. In germline, CDR1 is KGHSH, CDR2 LQKENI. Trimming took 7 bases from V and 0 from J, leaving 11 bases between them. CDR3 DNA: TGTGCCAGCTACGGGAGTAGAAGCACAGATACGCAGTATTTT. Translating it yields CASYGSRSTDTQYF.

This clonotype has only a few counts. V is TRBV6-2 or TRBV6-3 and J is TRBJ2-1, with D perhaps TRBD1 or TRBD2 (5 bases each). The CDR3 is made up of 15 amino acids. CDR1 and CDR2 from the germline V gene are MNHEY and SVGEGT. V was trimmed by 7 bases and J by 0 bases, leaving 13 bases between them. The CDR3 protein is CASKRGSSSYNEQFF. In DNA, the CDR3 is TGTGCCAGCAAACGGGGCTCGAGCTCCTACAATGAGCAGTTCTTC.

The chain has TRBV20-1 and TRBJ2-7, with D maybe TRBD2 (5 bases). Trimming shortened V by 3 bases and J by 3 bases, and 9 bases separated the two germline ends. CDR3 size: 12 residues. CDR1 and CDR2 from the germline V gene are DFQATT and SNEGSKA (reference sequence). CDR3 sequence (DNA): TGCAGTGCTAGCCGGGGTTACTACGAGCAGTACTTC. This encodes CSASRGYYEQYF.

This clonotype occurred a few times. The genes are TRBV6-1 and TRBJ2-3; 13 positions agree with TRBD2. The germline gives CDR1 MNHNS, CDR2 SASEGT. There are 15 residues in the CDR3. Losses at the gene ends were 7 bases for V and 5 bases for J; bases not matched to a gene: 6. The CDR3 loop is CASNPGTSGVDTQYF. In DNA, the CDR3 is TGTGCCAGCAACCCCGGGACTAGCGGGGTAGATACGCAGTATTTT.

This clonotype counts as medium-sized. The chain uses TRBV6-5 and TRBJ2-3, with TRBD1 matching over 8 bases. Germline V gene data show CDR1 as MNHEY and CDR2 as SVGAGI. This CDR3 is built from 14 residues. V lost 6 bases to trimming and J lost 3 bases; unmatched junction nucleotides: 5. CDR3 coding DNA: TGTGCCAGCAGGAGGACAGGGCCTACAGATACGCAGTATTTT. The encoded protein is CASRRTGPTDTQYF.

This rearrangement joins TRBV30 to TRBJ1-6; D remains unclear. This CDR3 is 13 amino acids long. CDR1 is GTSNPN and CDR2 is SVGIG in the germline V gene (reference sequence). Trimming pared 1 base from V and 10 bases from J, leaving 11 bases between. The CDR3 loop is CAWSAGPESPLHF. The CDR3 DNA sequence: TGTGCCTGGAGTGCCGGCCCTGAATCACCCCTCCACTTT.

This clonotype was seen a handful of times. The V and J genes are TRBV5-4 and TRBJ1-3; D gene unclear. The CDR3 is made up of 14 amino acids. The germline gives CDR1 SGHNT, CDR2 YYREEE (reference sequence). V was cut by 0 bases and J by 8 bases, with 12 bases left in between. As DNA, the CDR3 is TGTGCCAGCAGCTTGGGCTCCGAACTGGACACCATATATTTT. It encodes CASSLGSELDTIYF.

As regards this clonotype: One junction end does not reproduce the germline sequence, and a read error may be involved. This chain uses TRBV19 with TRBJ2-1; 8 bases are a match to TRBD2. The CDR3 sequence is 14 residues long. The germline V gene has CDR1 LNHDA and CDR2 SQIVND (reference sequence). The CDR3 DNA follows: TGTGCCAGTAGTATAAGAGCGGGAGTCAATAAGCAGTTCTTC. It translates to CASSIRAGVNKQFF.

The chain combines TRBV27 with TRBJ2-3; tentative D call: TRBD1 (6 bases). CDR3 length equals 15 residues. Trimming stripped 7 bases from V and 0 bases from J, with 14 bases between. CDR1 is MNHEY, CDR2 SMNVEV, per germline (reference sequence). The CDR3 DNA sequence: TGTGCCAGCAATCCCGGGACATCTAGCACAGATACGCAGTATTTT. Its protein is CASNPGTSSTDTQYF.

This rearrangement joins TRBV5-8 to TRBJ1-4; D gene uncertain. V lost 4 bases to trimming and J lost 3 bases, with 10 bases between them. CDR3 size: 14 residues. Germline CDR1 SGHTS, CDR2 YDEGEE. In DNA form, the CDR3 reads TGTGCCAGCAGCCGAGGGAGAGCTAATGAAAAACTGTTTTTT. It codes for CASSRGRANEKLFF.

This clonotype came up a few times. A read error may account for a junction end that differs from germline. The chain has TRBV5-5 and TRBJ2-1; D might be TRBD2 (5 bases). This CDR3 is built from 15 residues. The germline CDR1 and CDR2 sequences are SGHKS and YYEKEE (reference sequence). The CDR3 loop is CASSLAEVANNEQFF. In DNA, the CDR3 is TGCGCCAGCAGCTTGGCCGAGGTAGCGAACAATGAGCAGTTCTTC. Filled out from reference TRBV5-5 and TRBJ2-1, the complete variable domain reads DAGVTQSPTHLIKTRGQQVTLRCSPISGHKSVSWYQQVLGQGPQFIFQYYEKEERGRGNFPDRFSARQFPNYSSELNVNALLLGDSALYLCASSLAEVANNEQFFGPGTRLTVL.

The chain is built from TRBV20-1 and TRBJ2-5; D not certain. CDR3 size: 14 residues. V was clipped by 6 bases and J by 1 base, with 15 bases between them. From germline, CDR1 is DFQATT and CDR2 SNEGSKA (reference sequence). The CDR3 reads CSARRGQTQETQYF. As DNA, the CDR3 is TGCAGTGCCAGACGTGGGCAAACCCAAGAGACCCAGTACTTC.

This chain connects TRBV27 to TRBJ2-2; no clear D. V was clipped by 5 bases and J by 0 bases, with 13 bases between them. Germline-derived CDR1 and CDR2 are MNHEY and SMNVEV (reference sequence). This CDR3 contains 16 residues. The CDR3 nucleotides read TGTGCCAGCAGTAACCGACAAAACGCGAACACCGGGGAGCTGTTTTTT. It is translated as CASSNRQNANTGELFF.